This T cell receptor (beta chain) was profiled in a study of blood T cell repertoires in COVID-19. Losses at the gene ends were 5 bases for V and 1 base for J; bases not matched to a gene: 16. The CDR3 sequence is 19 residues long. Germline CDR1 is SGHTA and CDR2 is FQGTGA. Assay used: immunoSEQ multiplex PCR; TCRdb lists only in-frame clones, some missing. The data show fewer than 150,000 clones, around 87% seen once. The sequencing sample was made of peripheral blood. The sequence came from a human donor in a cohort sampled during active COVID-19. The chain employs TRBV7-3 and TRBJ2-2; TRBD1 agrees at 7 bases. CDR3 in DNA: TGTGCCAGCAGCCCCCGACAGGGAACCCCATTTGGGAACACCGGGGAGCTGTTTTTT. It yields the protein CASSPRQGTPFGNTGELFF.